A selection of T cell receptor beta chains follows, all from one sample in a study of blood T cell repertoires in COVID-19. Produced via immunoSEQ multiplex PCR; TCRdb's table is partial and in-frame only. Of about 140,000 clones listed, around 87% are singletons. Sequencing was carried out using PBMCs or T cells enriched from blood (not recorded which). Receptors originate from a man aged 60 to 75 who had recovered from COVID-19. Each CDR3 is given without its conserved first and last residue. Each record gives: J gene, clone size, CDR3 length, V gene, CDR3 protein. A clone size is listed for some rows: how often the clone was seen (once, few, many), or a class if it is expanded.

>TRBJ2-7|-|13|TRBV7-3
ASSLGGGGSYEQY
>TRBJ1-2|-|9|TRBV29-1
SVAGPAGYT
>TRBJ2-2|-|14|TRBV27
ASSLGAGLGDGELF
>TRBJ2-7|-|13|TRBV28
ASSLGLADPYEQY
>TRBJ1-2|-|10|TRBV5-6
ASSFRRVGYT
>TRBJ1-5|-|11|TRBV30
AWSVLRDQPQH
>TRBJ2-5|few|14|TRBV5-4
ASSPLPAQGQETQY
>TRBJ1-3|-|15|TRBV2
ASREIPGQGLGNTIY
>TRBJ2-7|-|13|TRBV27
ASNPSGGRSYEQY
>TRBJ2-7|-|12|TRBV29-1
SVEKGGTSYEQY
>TRBJ2-7|-|12|TRBV11-2
ASSLTSGRGEQY
>TRBJ1-6|once|11|TRBV15
ATSPGVSSPLH
>TRBJ1-4|-|10|TRBV30
AWAMGGQKLF
>TRBJ1-1|-|12|TRBV6-5
ASSSQSGQREAF
>TRBJ1-5|-|12|TRBV6-5
ASSSVGGNQPQH
>TRBJ1-5|-|13|TRBV2
ASSEASTGRQPQH
>TRBJ1-5|-|13|TRBV6-1
ASSESTGGNQPQH
>TRBJ1-1|-|11|TRBV30
AWRGTGGAEAF
>TRBJ1-1|-|11|TRBV6-1
ASSGARVSEAF
>TRBJ1-5|once|13|TRBV5-5
ASSWGQGRGQPQH
>TRBJ1-2|-|12|TRBV27
ASSPLDRVDGYT
>TRBJ1-1|-|12|TRBV11-2
ASRRLQGETEAF
>TRBJ1-5|-|12|TRBV2
ASRREEVYQPQH
>TRBJ1-6|few|11|TRBV23-1
ASPGGNNSPLH
>TRBJ2-1|-|11|TRBV5-1
ASGLAGVNEQF
>TRBJ1-1|-|11|TRBV7-9
ASSFTGGGEAF
>TRBJ2-5|-|13|TRBV6-1
ASSEAGQGKETQY
>TRBJ2-3|-|14|TRBV2
ASRGGQGGVADTQY
>TRBJ2-3|-|11|TRBV30
AWSRQDTDTQY
>TRBJ1-1|-|13|TRBV6-5
ASSSVDRGRREAF
>TRBJ1-5|-|11|TRBV30
AGRAEGHQPQH
>TRBJ2-7|-|14|TRBV9
ASSVVDTNPSYEQY
>TRBJ2-7|-|13|TRBV7-9
ASSHGLAGEYEQY
>TRBJ1-4|-|10|TRBV18
ASSRRNEKLF
>TRBJ2-3|-|13|TRBV27
ASSLSRFDTDTQY
>TRBJ2-3|-|16|TRBV9
ASSAGVSAGVSTDTQY
>TRBJ2-7|-|11|TRBV29-1
SAEGGSSYEQY
>TRBJ2-7|-|12|TRBV6-6
ASSYPAAGGEQY
>TRBJ1-1|-|12|TRBV7-8
ASSEYRLSTEAF
>TRBJ1-2|once|12|TRBV2
ASSEIAAGFGYT
>TRBJ1-5|-|13|TRBV6-5
ASIGRGGSNQPQH
>TRBJ1-1|-|12|TRBV11-3
ASSLGGIGTEAF
>TRBJ1-5|-|13|TRBV7-8
ASSTRTGGSQPQH
>TRBJ1-5|-|14|TRBV21-1
ASSTPQDMTRKPQH
>TRBJ1-5|-|13|TRBV19
ASSIDREGIQPQH